One and the same sample provided the 7 T cell receptor beta chains below, sequenced in a study of pediatric ulcerative colitis. Some clones are missing from TCRdb's copy, which holds only in-frame ones; the method was immunoSEQ multiplex PCR. This repertoire shows about 60,000 clones, more than 75% found once; its top ten account for nearly 1.5%. Sample: blood. The receptors come from a boy younger than 18 who was a control in a study of pediatric ulcerative colitis.

The chain links TRBV6-1 to TRBJ2-6; no firm D call. V was trimmed by 0 bases and J by 4 bases, leaving 7 bases between them. CDR3 length equals 15 residues. CDR1 is MNHNS and CDR2 is SASEGT in the germline V gene. This CDR3 reads CASSEAESGANVLTF. As DNA, the CDR3 is TGTGCCAGCAGTGAAGCCGAGTCAGGGGCCAACGTCCTGACTTTC.

V gene TRBV4-3 combines with J gene TRBJ1-1; D unresolved. Germline values: CDR1 LGHNA, CDR2 YSLEER. V lost 0 bases to trimming and J lost 3 bases, with 14 bases between them. The CDR3 length is 16 residues. The CDR3 DNA follows: TGCGCCAGCAGCCAAGAGACTTCCGGCGGGCACACTGAAGCTTTCTTT. It is translated as CASSQETSGGHTEAFF.

The CDR3 loop reads CASRGQGAGEQFF. DNA for the CDR3: TGTGCCAGCAGGGGACAGGGGGCGGGTGAGCAGTTCTTC. The chain uses TRBV27 and TRBJ2-1; 12 nucleotides align to TRBD1. Trimming at V came to 6 bases and at J to 9 bases, leaving 3 bases not matched to a gene. This CDR3 spans 13 amino acids. Germline CDR1 MNHEY, CDR2 SMNVEV (reference sequence).

This rearrangement joins TRBV5-6 to TRBJ1-4, with D possibly TRBD1 on 6 matching bases. Trimming left V 3 bases short and J 8 bases short, with 14 bases between. The length of the CDR3 is 14 residues. Germline CDR1 reads SGHDT; CDR2 reads YYEEEE. The CDR3 DNA sequence: TGTGCCAGCAGCTCAGGACAGATAACCGAAAAACTGTTTTTT. Translated, it gives CASSSGQITEKLFF. The full variable domain, its missing parts supplied by reference TRBV5-6 and TRBJ1-4, is DAGVTQSPTHLIKTRGQQVTLRCSPKSGHDTVSWYQQALGQGPQFIFQYYEEEERQRGNFPDRFSGHQFPNYSSELNVNALLLGDSALYLCASSSGQITEKLFFGSGTQLSVL.

The gene calls are TRBV18 and TRBJ1-4; maybe TRBD1 (5 bases). V lost 4 bases and J 0 bases, leaving 18 bases between the germline ends. CDR1 and CDR2 from the germline V gene are KGHSH and LQKENI. The CDR3 has 18 residues. The CDR3 sequence is CASSLLGQGRPTNEKLFF. As DNA, the CDR3 is TGTGCCAGCTCACTATTGGGGCAGGGCCGACCAACTAATGAAAAACTGTTTTTT.

V is TRBV14 and J is TRBJ2-7, with D maybe TRBD1 (6 bases). The length of the CDR3 is 14 residues. Trimming pared 4 bases from V and 2 bases from J, leaving 12 bases between. Germline CDR1 and CDR2: SGHDN and FVKESK. The CDR3 nucleotides read TGTGCCAGCAGCCTTGGCAGGGGTCCCTACGAGCAGTACTTC. Translating gives CASSLGRGPYEQYF.

The chain uses TRBV6-4 and TRBJ2-1; TRBD2 might be the D (5 bases). V lost 2 bases to trimming and J lost 8 bases, with 7 bases between them. The CDR3 length is 12 residues. Germline CDR1 is MRHNA and CDR2 is SNTAGT. CDR3: CASSDGGDEQFF. The CDR3 DNA follows: TGTGCCAGCAGTGACGGAGGCGATGAGCAGTTCTTC.